This TCR beta chain emerged from a study of T-cell reconstitution after alpha-beta-depleted transplantation in children. This CDR3 has 16 residues. Germline V gene sequence: CDR1 SGDLS, CDR2 YYNGEE. Trimming cost V 3 bases and J 0 bases, with 13 bases left between them. In this sample, this clonotype turned up many times. Its target is not known. A TCRbeta library incorporating unique molecular identifiers was prepared. TCRdb processed the PCR reads anew with MiXCR; each CDR3 protein has one entry. The data contain under 75,000 distinct CDR3 sequences, approximately 10% of them singletons. Whole-study results and caveats: T-cell counts and diversity were attributed mostly to newly produced T cells one year after transplant. Alpha-beta T cells about two months after transplant reportedly derived from several hundred expanded graft clones. Day-60 TCRbeta diversity that was high in some patients was derived from surviving recipient T cells and thymic progenitors.

The sample was PBMCs, taken before TCRalphabeta/CD19-depleted stem cell transplant. This receptor was obtained from a boy between 10 and 17 years old with acute myeloid leukemia, due to receive a stem cell transplant. The chain is built from TRBV9 and TRBJ1-3; D not certain. The CDR3 spells CASSALSVSSGNTIYF. The DNA of the CDR3 is TGTGCCAGCAGCGCTCTTTCGGTGAGCTCTGGAAACACCATATATTTT.